This TCR beta chain was sequenced during a study of memory CD4+ T cells and cytomegalovirus serostatus. Only in-frame clones appear in the TCRdb table, and some are missing; sequencing was by immunoSEQ multiplex PCR. The repertoire consists of 46,000 or so clones, with roughly 78% occurring once and the leading ten covering around 0.91%. Single viable CD3+CD4+CD8-CD45RO+ cells were sorted as the memory CD4+ T cells. V was clipped by 5 bases and J by 3 bases, with 13 bases between them. The CDR3 contains 14 residues. Germline V lookup: CDR1 SGHTA, CDR2 FQGNSA. What was sequenced was memory CD4+ T cells from blood. The TCR originated in an adult in good health and CMV-seronegative. J is TRBJ1-1 and V is TRBV7-2; no reliable D call. CDR3 protein: CASSPRAQDTEAFF. The CDR3 DNA sequence: TGTGCCAGCAGCCCACGGGCCCAGGACACTGAAGCTTTCTTT.